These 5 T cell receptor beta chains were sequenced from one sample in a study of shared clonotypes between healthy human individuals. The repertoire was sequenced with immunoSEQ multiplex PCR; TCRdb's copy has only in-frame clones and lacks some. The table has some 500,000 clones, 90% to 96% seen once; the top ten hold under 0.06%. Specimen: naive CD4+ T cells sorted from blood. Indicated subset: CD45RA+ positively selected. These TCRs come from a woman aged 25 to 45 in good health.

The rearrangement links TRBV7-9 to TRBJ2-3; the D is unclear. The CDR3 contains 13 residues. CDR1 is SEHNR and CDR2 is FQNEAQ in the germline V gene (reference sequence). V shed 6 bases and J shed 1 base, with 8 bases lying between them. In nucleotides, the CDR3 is TGTGCCAGCAGACGTACCCGCACAGATACGCAGTATTTT. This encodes CASRRTRTDTQYF.

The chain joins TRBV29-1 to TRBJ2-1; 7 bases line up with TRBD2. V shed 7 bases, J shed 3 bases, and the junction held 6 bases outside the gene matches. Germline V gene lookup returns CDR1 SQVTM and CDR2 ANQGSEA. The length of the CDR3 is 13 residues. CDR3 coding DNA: TGCAGCGGGGAGGGGAGGTACTACAATGAGCAGTTCTTC. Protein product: CSGEGRYYNEQFF.

The CDR3 spells CASSPEGGEQYF. CDR3 nucleotide sequence: TGCGCCAGCAGCCCCGAAGGGGGCGAGCAGTACTTC. This sequence joins TRBV5-1 and TRBJ2-7; weak D call: TRBD1 (6 bases). Germline lookup yields CDR1 SGHRS and CDR2 YFSETQ. The CDR3 is made up of 12 amino acids. Trimming cost V 4 bases and J 6 bases, with 11 bases left between them.

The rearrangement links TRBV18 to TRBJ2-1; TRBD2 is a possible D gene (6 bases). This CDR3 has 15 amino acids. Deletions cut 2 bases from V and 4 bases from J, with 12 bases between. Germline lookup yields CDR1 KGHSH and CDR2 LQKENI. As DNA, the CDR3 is TGTGCCAGCTCACCAAGGCGGGATGCGTACAATGAGCAGTTCTTC. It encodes CASSPRRDAYNEQFF.

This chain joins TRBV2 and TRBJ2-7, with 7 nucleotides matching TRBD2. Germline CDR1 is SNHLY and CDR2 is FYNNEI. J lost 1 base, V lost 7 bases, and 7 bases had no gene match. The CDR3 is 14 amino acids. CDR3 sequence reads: CASKAGKGSYEQYF. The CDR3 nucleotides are TGTGCCAGCAAAGCGGGGAAAGGGTCCTACGAGCAGTACTTC. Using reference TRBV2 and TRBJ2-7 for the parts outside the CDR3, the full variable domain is EPEVTQTPSHQVTQMGQEVILRCVPISNHLYFYWYRQILGQKVEFLVSFYNNEISEKSEIFDDQFSVERPDGSNFTLKIRSTKLEDSAMYFCASKAGKGSYEQYFGPGTRLTVT.